This T cell receptor beta chain emerged from a study of OX40 agonist ivuxolimab in advanced cancers. Germline V gene data show CDR1 as SGHNT and CDR2 as YYREEE (reference sequence). CDR3 length: 17 amino acids. Trimming left V 0 bases short and J 4 bases short, with 19 bases between. Data came from immunoSEQ multiplex PCR; TCRdb stores just in-frame clones and leaves some out. Here the sample spans under 85,000 clones, 87% being singletons. The source was CD4+ or CD8+ T cells sorted from blood, collected in a trial of the OX40 agonist ivuxolimab. This TCR was recovered from an adult with an advanced solid tumor such as melanoma, head and neck, liver or kidney cancer. The V gene is TRBV5-4, the J gene TRBJ2-5; D is perhaps TRBD1 (6 bases). The CDR3 spells CASSLEGFQGRRETQYF. The CDR3 nucleotides are TGTGCCAGCAGCTTGGAAGGTTTCCAGGGGCGCCGAGAGACCCAGTACTTC. The full variable domain, rest sourced from reference TRBV5-4 and TRBJ2-5, is ETGVTQSPTHLIKTRGQQVTLRCSSQSGHNTVSWYQQALGQGPQFIFQYYREEENGRGNFPPRFSGLQFPNYSSELNVNALELDDSALYLCASSLEGFQGRRETQYFGPGTRLLVL.